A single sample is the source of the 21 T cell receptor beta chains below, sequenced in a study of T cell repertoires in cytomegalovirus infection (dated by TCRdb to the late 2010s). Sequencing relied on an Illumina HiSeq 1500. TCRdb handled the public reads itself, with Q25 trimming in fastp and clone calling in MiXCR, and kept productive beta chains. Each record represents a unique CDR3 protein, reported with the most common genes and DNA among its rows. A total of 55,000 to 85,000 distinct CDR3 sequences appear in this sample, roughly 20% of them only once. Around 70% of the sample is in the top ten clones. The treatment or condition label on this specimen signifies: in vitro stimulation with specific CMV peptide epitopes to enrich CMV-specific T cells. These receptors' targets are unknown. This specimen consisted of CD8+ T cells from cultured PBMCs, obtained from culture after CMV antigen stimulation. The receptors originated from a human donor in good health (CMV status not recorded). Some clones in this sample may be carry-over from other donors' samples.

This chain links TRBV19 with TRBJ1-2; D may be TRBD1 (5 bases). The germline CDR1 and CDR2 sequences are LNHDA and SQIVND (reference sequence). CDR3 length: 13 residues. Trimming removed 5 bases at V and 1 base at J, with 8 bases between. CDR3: CASSLTDNYGYTF. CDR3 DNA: TGTGCCAGTAGTCTGACAGATAACTATGGCTACACCTTC.

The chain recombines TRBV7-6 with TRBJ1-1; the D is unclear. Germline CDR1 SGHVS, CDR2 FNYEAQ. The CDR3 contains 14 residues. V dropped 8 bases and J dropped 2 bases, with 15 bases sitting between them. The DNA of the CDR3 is TGTGCCAGCTCCCTTTCGGACGGTAACACTGAAGCTTTCTTT. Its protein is CASSLSDGNTEAFF.

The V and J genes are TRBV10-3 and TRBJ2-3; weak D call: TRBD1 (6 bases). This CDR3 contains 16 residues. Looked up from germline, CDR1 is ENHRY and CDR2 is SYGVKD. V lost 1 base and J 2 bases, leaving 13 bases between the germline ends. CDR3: CAISELERGFTDTQYF. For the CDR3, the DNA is TGTGCCATCAGTGAGTTGGAAAGGGGGTTCACAGATACGCAGTATTTT.

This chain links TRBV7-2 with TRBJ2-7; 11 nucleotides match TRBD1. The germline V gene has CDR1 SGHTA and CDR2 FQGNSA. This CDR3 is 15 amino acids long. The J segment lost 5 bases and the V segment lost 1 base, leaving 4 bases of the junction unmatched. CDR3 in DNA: TGTGCCAGCAGCTTAGAGGACAGGGGGCGCGACGAGCAGTACTTC. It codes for CASSLEDRGRDEQYF.

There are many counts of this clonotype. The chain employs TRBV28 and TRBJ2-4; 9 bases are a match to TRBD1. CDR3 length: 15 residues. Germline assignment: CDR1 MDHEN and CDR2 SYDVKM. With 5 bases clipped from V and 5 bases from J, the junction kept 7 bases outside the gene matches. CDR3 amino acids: CASSKRGQGENIQYF. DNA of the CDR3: TGTGCCAGCAGTAAGCGGGGACAGGGTGAAAACATTCAGTACTTC.

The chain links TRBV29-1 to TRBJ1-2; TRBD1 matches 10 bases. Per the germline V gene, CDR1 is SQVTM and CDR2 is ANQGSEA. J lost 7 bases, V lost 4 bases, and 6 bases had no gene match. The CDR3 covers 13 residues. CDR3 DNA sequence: TGCAGCGTTGGACAGGGGGCGCCGGGTGGCTACACCTTC. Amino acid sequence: CSVGQGAPGGYTF.

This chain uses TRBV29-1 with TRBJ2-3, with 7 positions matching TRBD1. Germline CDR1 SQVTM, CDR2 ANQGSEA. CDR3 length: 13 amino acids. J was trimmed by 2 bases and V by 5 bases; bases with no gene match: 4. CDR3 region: CSVSTGLTDTQYF. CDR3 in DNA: TGCAGCGTTTCGACAGGGCTCACAGATACGCAGTATTTT.

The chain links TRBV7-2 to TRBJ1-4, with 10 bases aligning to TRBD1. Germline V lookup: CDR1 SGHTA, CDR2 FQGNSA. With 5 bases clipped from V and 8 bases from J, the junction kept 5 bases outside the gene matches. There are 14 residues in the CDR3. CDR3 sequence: CASSTRQGAEKLFF. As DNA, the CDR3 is TGTGCCAGCAGCACCCGACAGGGGGCCGAAAAACTGTTTTTT.

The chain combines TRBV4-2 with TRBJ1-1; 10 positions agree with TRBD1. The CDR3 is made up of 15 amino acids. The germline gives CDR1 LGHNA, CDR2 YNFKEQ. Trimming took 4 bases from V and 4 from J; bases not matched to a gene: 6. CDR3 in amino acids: CASSPPRTGGTEAFF. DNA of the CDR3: TGTGCCAGCAGCCCCCCTAGGACAGGGGGCACTGAAGCTTTCTTT.

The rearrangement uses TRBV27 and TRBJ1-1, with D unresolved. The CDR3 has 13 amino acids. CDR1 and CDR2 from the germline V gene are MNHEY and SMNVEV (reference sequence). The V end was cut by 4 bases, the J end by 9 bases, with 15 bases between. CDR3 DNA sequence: TGTGCCAGCAGTTCCCCGAGGGAGACAAAAGCTTTCTTT. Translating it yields CASSSPRETKAFF.

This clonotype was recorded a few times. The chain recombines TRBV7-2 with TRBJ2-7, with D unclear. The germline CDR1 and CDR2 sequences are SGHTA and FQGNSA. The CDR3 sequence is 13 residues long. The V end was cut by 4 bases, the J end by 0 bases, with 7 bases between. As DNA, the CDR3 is TGTGCCAGCAGCTCTCGGGCCTCCTACGAGCAGTACTTC. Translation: CASSSRASYEQYF.

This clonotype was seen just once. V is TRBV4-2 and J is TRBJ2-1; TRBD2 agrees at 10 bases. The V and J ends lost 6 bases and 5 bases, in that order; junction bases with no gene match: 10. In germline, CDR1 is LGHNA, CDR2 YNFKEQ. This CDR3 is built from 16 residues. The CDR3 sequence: CASSLASGGPHNEQFF. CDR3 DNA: TGTGCCAGCAGTCTGGCTAGCGGGGGCCCTCACAATGAGCAGTTCTTC.

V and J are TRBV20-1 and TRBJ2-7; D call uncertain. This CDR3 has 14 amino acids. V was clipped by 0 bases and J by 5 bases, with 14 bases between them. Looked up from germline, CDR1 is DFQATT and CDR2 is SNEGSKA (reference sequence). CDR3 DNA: TGCAGTGCTAGAGAAAATTCGGTGTTTGACGAGCAGTACTTC. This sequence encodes CSARENSVFDEQYF.

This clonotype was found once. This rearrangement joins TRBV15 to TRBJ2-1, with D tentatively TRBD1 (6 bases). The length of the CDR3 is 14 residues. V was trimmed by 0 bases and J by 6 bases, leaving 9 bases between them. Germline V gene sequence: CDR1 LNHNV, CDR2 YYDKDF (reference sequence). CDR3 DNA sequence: TGTGCCACCAGCAGAGATAAAGGGGGCAATGAGCAGTTCTTC. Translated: CATSRDKGGNEQFF.

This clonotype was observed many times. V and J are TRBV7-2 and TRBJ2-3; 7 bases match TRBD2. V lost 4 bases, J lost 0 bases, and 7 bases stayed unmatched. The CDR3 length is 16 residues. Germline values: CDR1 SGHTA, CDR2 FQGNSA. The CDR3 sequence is CASSSRGAGSTDTQYF. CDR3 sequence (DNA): TGTGCCAGCAGCTCCCGTGGAGCGGGGAGCACAGATACGCAGTATTTT.

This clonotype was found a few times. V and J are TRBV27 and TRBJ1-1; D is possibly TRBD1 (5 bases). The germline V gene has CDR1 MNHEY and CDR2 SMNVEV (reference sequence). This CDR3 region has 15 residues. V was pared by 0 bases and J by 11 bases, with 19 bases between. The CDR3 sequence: CASSLSARAELGAFF. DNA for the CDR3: TGTGCCAGCAGTTTATCTGCCAGGGCGGAACTCGGTGCTTTCTTT.

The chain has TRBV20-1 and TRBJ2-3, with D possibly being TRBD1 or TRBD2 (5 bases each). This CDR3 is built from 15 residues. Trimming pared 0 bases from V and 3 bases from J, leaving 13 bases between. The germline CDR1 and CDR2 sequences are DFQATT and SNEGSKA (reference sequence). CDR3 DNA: TGCAGTGCTAGAGACCCGGGGCGGTTAACAGATACGCAGTATTTT. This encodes CSARDPGRLTDTQYF.

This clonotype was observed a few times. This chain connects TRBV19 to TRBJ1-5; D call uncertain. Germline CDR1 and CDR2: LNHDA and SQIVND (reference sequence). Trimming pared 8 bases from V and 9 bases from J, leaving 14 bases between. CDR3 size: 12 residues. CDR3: CASWTDASPQHF. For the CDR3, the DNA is TGTGCCAGTTGGACGGATGCGTCGCCCCAGCATTTT.

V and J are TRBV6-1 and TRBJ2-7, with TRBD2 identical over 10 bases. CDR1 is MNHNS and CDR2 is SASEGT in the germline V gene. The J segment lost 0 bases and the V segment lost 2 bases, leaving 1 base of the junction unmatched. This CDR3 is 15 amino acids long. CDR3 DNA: TGTGCCAGCAGTGAACTAGCGGGGGCCTCCTACGAGCAGTACTTC. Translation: CASSELAGASYEQYF.

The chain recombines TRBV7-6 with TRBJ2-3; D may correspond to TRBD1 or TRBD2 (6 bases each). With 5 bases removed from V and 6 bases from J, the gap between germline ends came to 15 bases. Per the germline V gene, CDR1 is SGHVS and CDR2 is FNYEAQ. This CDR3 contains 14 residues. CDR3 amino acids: CASSDGGLGDTQYF. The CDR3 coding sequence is TGTGCCAGCAGCGATGGGGGGCTGGGGGATACGCAGTATTTT.

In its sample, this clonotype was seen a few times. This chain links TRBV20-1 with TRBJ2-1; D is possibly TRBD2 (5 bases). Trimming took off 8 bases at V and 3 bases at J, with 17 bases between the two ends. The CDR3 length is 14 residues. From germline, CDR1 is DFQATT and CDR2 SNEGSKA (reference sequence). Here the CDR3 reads CSTSLGAVYNEQFF. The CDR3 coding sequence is TGCAGTACCTCCCTAGGAGCGGTCTACAATGAGCAGTTCTTC.